This TCR beta chain was sequenced for a study of a mutant IDH1 vaccine in newly diagnosed glioma. Study context: Mean patient age was approximately 40 years; 62.5% were male and roughly 38% female. Pretreatment consisted of radiotherapy, temozolomide, or both, with most receiving both.

Here immunoSEQ multiplex PCR was the method, and the copy in TCRdb shows in-frame clones only, minus some. The table lists around 40,000 clones, roughly 83% of them singletons. To note about this clone: What it recognizes is unknown.

Study outcomes and limitations: Researchers report vaccine-induced immune responses in about 94% of patients.

Time point specified: week 23, last vaccination. With topical imiquimod, each dose of the vaccine consisted of 300 ug of mutant IDH1 20-mer peptide. The clonotype originates from a woman between 18 and 29 years old with glioma. Some clones in this sample may be carry-over from other donors' samples. The sequenced sample was PBMCs, obtained from a glioma patient whose treatment included an IDH1 peptide vaccine.

Written as DNA, the CDR3 is TGTGCCAGCAGCCGAACAGGGAACACTGAAGCTTTCTTT. Its protein product is CASSRTGNTEAFF. The J gene is TRBJ1-1, the V gene TRBV6-4; perhaps TRBD1 as D (5 bases). CDR1 and CDR2 from the germline V gene are MRHNA and SNTAGT. The germline V and J ends were trimmed by 6 bases and 1 base, with 9 bases remaining between them. The CDR3 totals 13 residues.